The next 14 T cell receptor beta chains were all read from a single sample in a study of cytomegalovirus exposure and HLA in healthy donors. Researchers ran the PCR with 60 Vbeta and 13 Jbeta primers. The assay was immunoSEQ multiplex PCR, and TCRdb's table has in-frame clones only and misses some. The sample holds a few hundred thousand clones; approximately 80% are singletons and the top ten take around 2.8%. The sequenced material came from PBMCs. The receptor set was obtained from a man younger than 45 in good health and CMV-seronegative.

This clone has a handful of counts. The gene calls are TRBV19 and TRBJ1-1; 7 positions match TRBD1. V dropped 5 bases and J dropped 4; count of bases not matched to a gene: 13. The CDR3 is made up of 16 amino acids. Germline lookup yields CDR1 LNHDA and CDR2 SQIVND (reference sequence). The CDR3 sequence is CASSRKGAQGVTEAFF. CDR3 DNA sequence: TGTGCCAGTAGTCGCAAGGGGGCGCAAGGGGTCACTGAAGCTTTCTTT.

The chain has TRBV10-1 and TRBJ2-3, with a tentative D call TRBD1 (5 bases). CDR1 and CDR2 (germline): WNHNN, SYGVQD (reference sequence). The CDR3 is made up of 15 amino acids. V was trimmed by 5 bases and J by 7 bases, leaving 19 bases between them. The CDR3 DNA sequence: TGCGCCAGCAGTCAGGAGACAGCGTCCTTGAATACGCAGTATTTT. Its translation: CASSQETASLNTQYF.

The CDR3 sequence is CASSITSGGASETQYF. As DNA, the CDR3 is TGTGCCAGTAGTATAACTAGCGGGGGGGCCTCAGAGACCCAGTACTTC. The gene calls are TRBV19 and TRBJ2-5, with 13 nucleotides matching TRBD2. Germline V gene lookup returns CDR1 LNHDA and CDR2 SQIVND (reference sequence). V gave up 2 bases and J gave up 4 bases; unmatched junction bases: 4. There are 16 residues in the CDR3.

The J gene is TRBJ2-3, the V gene TRBV5-6; D is undetermined. The CDR3 is 13 residues long. V was trimmed by 2 bases and J by 4 bases, leaving 8 bases between them. Germline V gene sequence: CDR1 SGHDT, CDR2 YYEEEE. Written as DNA, the CDR3 is TGTGCCAGCAGCTTTCAGTTTGCAGATACGCAGTATTTT. Encoded protein: CASSFQFADTQYF.

This chain uses TRBV5-1 with TRBJ2-3, with 8 bases that match TRBD1. The CDR3 has 14 residues. CDR1 and CDR2 (germline): SGHRS, YFSETQ. The J segment lost 5 bases and the V segment lost 4 bases, leaving 6 bases of the junction unmatched. The CDR3 region is CASSPGQGGDTQYF. The CDR3 nucleotides are TGCGCCAGCAGCCCTGGACAGGGAGGAGATACGCAGTATTTT.

The chain links TRBV12-5 to TRBJ2-1; TRBD2 aligns across 11 bases. With V trimmed by 2 bases and J by 8 bases, 5 bases remained unmatched. CDR1 LGHNT and CDR2 FRNRAP come from the germline V gene. This CDR3 is 15 amino acids long. DNA for the CDR3: TGTGCTAGTGGTTTGACTAGCGGGGGTACCCATGAGCAGTTCTTC. It codes for CASGLTSGGTHEQFF.

V gene TRBV5-4 combines with J gene TRBJ2-7, with D uncertain. Germline CDR1 and CDR2: SGHNT and YYREEE (reference sequence). The CDR3 is 14 amino acids. Trimming took 4 bases from V and 2 from J, leaving 13 bases between them. The CDR3, as DNA: TGTGCCAGCAGCCCCTCTACAGTAACCTACGAGCAGTACTTC. It encodes CASSPSTVTYEQYF.

The genes are TRBV5-3 and TRBJ2-7; D perhaps matches TRBD2 (5 bases). TRBV5-3 is identified as an open reading frame with a role that is uncertain. The V and J ends lost 4 bases and 0 bases respectively, with 17 bases between them. There are 16 residues in the CDR3. The chain's CDR3 is CARSPFRGSFSYEQYF. The CDR3 DNA sequence: TGTGCCAGAAGCCCATTTAGAGGGTCCTTCTCCTACGAGCAGTACTTC.

V is TRBV9 and J is TRBJ2-2; no clear D gene. The CDR3 loop spans 13 amino acids. V shed 4 bases and J shed 3 bases, with 7 bases lying between them. Germline-derived CDR1 and CDR2 are SGDLS and YYNGEE. The CDR3 sequence is CASSNSYTGELFF. DNA of the CDR3: TGTGCCAGCAGCAACAGTTACACCGGGGAGCTGTTTTTT.

The chain couples TRBV19 to TRBJ1-2; D remains unclear. The germline V and J ends were trimmed by 3 bases and 6 bases, with 11 bases remaining between them. Germline V gene lookup returns CDR1 LNHDA and CDR2 SQIVND (reference sequence). This CDR3 is built from 13 residues. This chain's CDR3 is CASSIIRGDGYTF. DNA of the CDR3: TGTGCCAGTAGTATTATCCGGGGAGATGGCTACACCTTC.

J is TRBJ1-1 and V is TRBV10-3; 9 nucleotides align to TRBD1. With 6 bases clipped from V and 7 bases from J, the junction kept 9 bases outside the gene matches. The germline CDR1 and CDR2 sequences are ENHRY and SYGVKD. This CDR3 spans 14 amino acids. Written as DNA, the CDR3 is TGTGCCATCAGCTCCGGGACAGGGTCACTTGAAGCTTTCTTT. Translating it yields CAISSGTGSLEAFF.

This clone was counted between two and nine times. The chain joins TRBV7-3 to TRBJ2-2; D unresolved. Germline V CDR1 and CDR2: SGHTA, FQGTGA. CDR3 length equals 15 residues. V gave up 1 base and J gave up 4 bases, with 10 bases separating them. CDR3 amino acids: CASSLIPGPTGELFF. The CDR3 bases are TGTGCCAGCAGCTTAATTCCTGGCCCCACCGGGGAGCTGTTTTTT.

The chain joins TRBV28 to TRBJ2-5; possible D gene TRBD1, 5 bases. Trimming took 8 bases from V and 2 from J, leaving 18 bases between them. Germline CDR1 is MDHEN and CDR2 is SYDVKM. The CDR3 loop spans 15 amino acids. The CDR3 bases are TGTGCCAGCGGCCTCAGGGTTACGACTCAAGAGACCCAGTACTTC. This codes for CASGLRVTTQETQYF.

The chain is built from TRBV4-1 and TRBJ2-2, with D tentatively TRBD2 (5 bases). Germline V gene lookup returns CDR1 MGHRA and CDR2 YSYEKL. The V gene lost 6 bases and the J gene lost 5 bases, with 16 bases spanning the gap. This CDR3 contains 15 residues. The CDR3 DNA reads TGCGCCAGCAGTCTCGACCGGGGTCGAACCGGGGAGCTGTTTTTT. Translation: CASSLDRGRTGELFF.